The 18 T cell receptor beta chains below all came from one sample that was sequenced in a study of post-analysis software for immune sequencing data. Included in the TCR beta cDNA libraries were unique molecular identifiers. TCRdb re-analysed the PCR reads in MiXCR, keeping a single row per CDR3 protein. In the table there are roughly 400,000 distinct CDR3 sequences, 39% of which are singletons. Overall study results and limits: Relative to controls, patients had about 5 TRBV segments at higher frequency, with TRBV5-6, TRBV5-1 and TRBV20-1 among these.

The antigens for these receptors are not known. Sequenced sample: blood. The source is a girl aged 2 to 10 with multiple sclerosis.

This chain joins TRBV6-2 or TRBV6-3 and TRBJ2-7; D gene uncertain. The CDR3 covers 12 residues. Per germline, CDR1 MNHEY and CDR2 SVGEGT. V lost 6 bases and J 0 bases, leaving 6 bases between the germline ends. Written as DNA, the CDR3 is TGTGCCAGCAGAGCTACCTCCTACGAGCAGTACTTC. Its translation: CASRATSYEQYF.

This rearrangement joins TRBV20-1 to TRBJ2-4, with a weak D call TRBD1 (6 bases). In germline, CDR1 is DFQATT, CDR2 SNEGSKA (reference sequence). CDR3 size: 13 residues. V was clipped by 5 bases and J by 4 bases, with 12 bases between them. CDR3 DNA sequence: TGCAGTGCTTTCGGGACAACTAAAAACATTCAGTACTTC. Its translation: CSAFGTTKNIQYF.

The chain joins TRBV6-5 to TRBJ2-1; D gene ambiguous. CDR1 and CDR2 from the germline V gene are MNHEY and SVGAGI. CDR3 length: 12 amino acids. Trimming removed 2 bases at V and 9 bases at J, with 8 bases between. The CDR3 here is CASSYVLGEQFF. The CDR3 bases are TGTGCCAGCAGTTACGTGCTCGGTGAGCAGTTCTTC.

This clonotype occurred a few times. The chain uses TRBV3-1 and TRBJ2-7; no reliable D call. CDR1 and CDR2 (germline): LGHDT, YNNKEL (reference sequence). This CDR3 has 14 amino acids. V shed 5 bases and J shed 2 bases, with 13 bases lying between them. In DNA form, the CDR3 reads TGTGCCAGCAGCGCCATGTCAGCCACCTACGAGCAGTACTTC. The encoded protein is CASSAMSATYEQYF.

There are a few counts of this clonotype. V usage is TRBV12-3 or TRBV12-4 and J usage is TRBJ1-6; unclear D gene. Trimming cost V 6 bases and J 5 bases, with 14 bases left between them. The CDR3 runs 15 residues. Here the CDR3 DNA reads TGTGCCAGCAGCACCGCGATGGTGGATAATTCACCCCTCCACTTT. As protein: CASSTAMVDNSPLHF.

This chain joins TRBV6-1 and TRBJ2-3; the D call may be TRBD1 or TRBD2 (7 bases each). Trimming took off 7 bases at V and 7 bases at J, with 27 bases between the two ends. The CDR3 loop spans 17 amino acids. Germline CDR1 is MNHNS and CDR2 is SASEGT. The chain's CDR3 is CASTETILQGGRNTQYF. CDR3 sequence (DNA): TGTGCCAGCACCGAAACGATACTCCAGGGGGGGAGGAATACGCAGTATTTT.

This clonotype came up a few times. The CDR3 nucleotides are TGTGCCAGCAGCTTTATGCTAGGGTCGAGTTATACGCAGTATTTT. This sequence encodes CASSFMLGSSYTQYF. The gene calls are TRBV7-9 and TRBJ2-3; no clear D gene. The CDR3 consists of 15 residues. The germline V and J ends were trimmed by 3 bases and 7 bases, with 17 bases remaining between them. Looked up from germline, CDR1 is SEHNR and CDR2 is FQNEAQ (reference sequence).

A few counts support this clonotype. The chain employs TRBV10-3 and TRBJ1-5; D is unresolved. The CDR3 covers 13 residues. Germline assignment: CDR1 ENHRY and CDR2 SYGVKD. V lost 0 bases to trimming and J lost 5 bases, with 5 bases between them. DNA for the CDR3: TGTGCCATCAGTGAGTCGGGGTATCAGCCCCAGCATTTT. It specifies CAISESGYQPQHF.

The chain has TRBV29-1 and TRBJ2-5; perhaps TRBD2 as D (5 bases). CDR3 size: 13 residues. Germline V gene data show CDR1 as SQVTM and CDR2 as ANQGSEA. V lost 3 bases and J 2 bases, leaving 10 bases between the germline ends. CDR3 loop: CSVDRGIQETQYF. Written as DNA, the CDR3 is TGCAGCGTTGACCGGGGTATACAAGAGACCCAGTACTTC.

V usage is TRBV10-2 and J usage is TRBJ2-6, with a weak D call TRBD2 (5 bases). Germline V gene sequence: CDR1 WSHSY, CDR2 SAAADI. V was pared by 0 bases and J by 2 bases, with 17 bases between. The CDR3 loop spans 19 amino acids. CDR3 sequence: CASSESMIGGYPGANVLTF. CDR3 sequence (DNA): TGCGCCAGCAGTGAGTCGATGATTGGAGGATACCCTGGGGCCAACGTCCTGACTTTC.

This clonotype was counted a few times. CDR3 sequence: CASSYSITRARNEQFF. The CDR3 DNA reads as TGTGCCAGCAGTTACTCGATTACAAGGGCGCGCAATGAGCAGTTCTTC. V usage is TRBV6-6 and J usage is TRBJ2-1; no clear D gene. Germline assignment: CDR1 MNHNY and CDR2 SVGAGI (reference sequence). The ends were cut back, 0 bases at V and 6 bases at J, with 15 bases in the middle. This CDR3 contains 16 residues.

The genes are TRBV7-8 and TRBJ2-4; 8 bases are shared with TRBD2. V dropped 4 bases and J dropped 6; count of bases not matched to a gene: 11. The length of the CDR3 is 16 residues. Looked up from germline, CDR1 is SGHVS and CDR2 is FQNEAQ. The CDR3 DNA sequence: TGTGCCAGCAGCTCGGGCCCAGCGGGGGACGGAAACATTCAGTACTTC. Its protein product is CASSSGPAGDGNIQYF.

In regard to this clonotype: A junction end diverges from the germline sequence, so it may reflect a read error. This rearrangement joins TRBV6-5 to TRBJ2-3; the D is unclear. Looked up from germline, CDR1 is MNHEY and CDR2 is SVGAGI. This CDR3 has 16 residues. The CDR3, as DNA: TGTGCCAACAGTTATTCTCCCGCTGGAAACACAGATACGCAGTATTTT. Its translation is CANSYSPAGNTDTQYF.

The rearrangement links TRBV28 to TRBJ2-7; TRBD2 aligns across 9 bases. CDR1 and CDR2 from the germline V gene are MDHEN and SYDVKM. The V gene end was trimmed by 3 bases and the J gene end by 7 bases; junction bases not matched to a gene: 19. The CDR3 consists of 18 residues. The CDR3 DNA reads TGTGCCAGCAGTTTCCCAGGGTGGGGGCTAGCGGGACTTAGTGAGCAGTACTTC. Translating it yields CASSFPGWGLAGLSEQYF. Combining the CDR3 with reference TRBV28 and TRBJ2-7 gives the whole variable domain DVKVTQSSRYLVKRTGEKVFLECVQDMDHENMFWYRQDPGLGLRLIYFSYDVKMKEKGDIPEGYSVSREKKERFSLILESASTNQTSMYLCASSFPGWGLAGLSEQYFGPGTRLTVT.

This clonotype has just a few counts. An end of the junction does not agree with germline; a read error may underlie this. This rearrangement joins TRBV6-1 to TRBJ2-3, with TRBD2 identical over 9 bases. The CDR3 loop spans 16 amino acids. In germline, CDR1 is MNHNS, CDR2 SASEGT. In DNA form, the CDR3 reads TGTGCCGGCAGAGAAGTAGCGGGAGATAGCACAGATACGCAGTATTTT. As protein: CAGREVAGDSTDTQYF.

About this clonotype itself: At one of its ends the junction is not consistent with the germline gene, which may arise from a read error. The chain couples TRBV4-3 to TRBJ2-7, with 13 positions matching TRBD2. Germline lookup yields CDR1 LGHNA and CDR2 YSLEER. The CDR3 has 15 amino acids. CDR3 residues: CANSRGLAGVYEQYF. As DNA, the CDR3 is TGCGCCAACAGCCGCGGACTAGCGGGAGTATACGAGCAGTACTTC.

This clonotype came up a few times. The CDR3 bases are TGTGCCAGCAGCTCTCATTTCACGGAGTCGACCTACGAGCAGTACTTC. Amino acids: CASSSHFTESTYEQYF. The chain uses TRBV5-5 and TRBJ2-7, with D unclear. The V end lost 3 bases, the J end lost 2 bases, and 18 bases lay between the germline ends. CDR1 and CDR2 from the germline V gene are SGHKS and YYEKEE (reference sequence). The CDR3 runs to 16 residues.

This sequence joins TRBV6-5 and TRBJ2-3; no firm D call. This CDR3 has 15 residues. The V gene's germline CDR1 is MNHEY and CDR2 SVGAGI. The V end was cut by 1 base, the J end by 2 bases, with 10 bases between. The CDR3, as DNA: TGTGCCAGCAGTTACTTGCCTTGGGACACAGATACGCAGTATTTT. Residues: CASSYLPWDTDTQYF.